Listed below are T cell receptor beta chains from one sample, sequenced in a study of early T cells in non-severe SARS-CoV-2 infection. Via MiXCR, TCRdb re-called the 5' RACE reads, giving one row per CDR3 protein. The repertoire includes tens of thousands of distinct CDR3 sequences, approximately 5.9% of them detected once, and approximately 5% sits in the top ten. Sequencing was done on a sample of whole blood. The receptors stem from an adult who was a healthcare worker with PCR-confirmed SARS-CoV-2 infection or an uninfected control (not recorded which). Each CDR3 is given with its conserved first and last residue. D genes are given only for firm matches. The size entry is marked missing in some rows and otherwise reads once, few, many or a size class.

CDR3 length: 13; V gene: TRBV5-4; D gene: NA; clone size: many; J gene: TRBJ2-5; CDR3 DNA: TGTGCCAGCAGCTTGGCTGGGTCGGAGACCCAGTACTTC; CDR3 protein: CASSLAGSETQYF
CDR3 length: 16; V gene: TRBV28; D gene: NA; clone size: many; J gene: TRBJ2-6; CDR3 DNA: TGTGCCAGCAGTTTATCCGGAATCTCTGGGGCCAACGTCCTGACTTTC; CDR3 protein: CASSLSGISGANVLTF
CDR3 length: 14; V gene: TRBV7-9; D gene: NA; clone size: many; J gene: TRBJ2-5; CDR3 DNA: TGTGCCAGCAGCTTCGGGACTCGGAAAGAGACCCAGTACTTC; CDR3 protein: CASSFGTRKETQYF
CDR3 length: 15; V gene: TRBV7-9; D gene: NA; clone size: few; J gene: TRBJ2-1; CDR3 DNA: TGTGCCAGCAGCTCCCCCGGGTCCTCCTACAATGAGCAGTTCTTC; CDR3 protein: CASSSPGSSYNEQFF
CDR3 length: 14; V gene: TRBV20-1; D gene: NA; clone size: medium-sized; J gene: TRBJ2-7; CDR3 DNA: TGCAGTGCTAGAGATCTCGCCAGGGTAGCCGAGCAGTACTTC; CDR3 protein: CSARDLARVAEQYF
CDR3 length: 15; V gene: TRBV15; D gene: NA; clone size: few; J gene: TRBJ1-5; CDR3 DNA: TGTGCCACCAGCACCGGGACCTCGGGCGATCAGCCCCAGCATTTT; CDR3 protein: CATSTGTSGDQPQHF
CDR3 length: 15; V gene: TRBV13; D gene: NA; clone size: many; J gene: TRBJ2-6; CDR3 DNA: TGTGCCACCCGTCGGGGATTCTCTGGGGCCAACGTCCTGACTTTC; CDR3 protein: CATRRGFSGANVLTF
CDR3 length: 12; V gene: TRBV7-9; D gene: NA; clone size: NA; J gene: TRBJ2-5; CDR3 DNA: TGTGCCAGCAGCCATGAGGGGGAGACCCAGTACTTC; CDR3 protein: CASSHEGETQYF
CDR3 length: 15; V gene: TRBV28; D gene: NA; clone size: few; J gene: TRBJ1-2; CDR3 DNA: TGTACCAGCAGTTCATGGACAGAACCCAACTATGGCTACACCTTC; CDR3 protein: CTSSSWTEPNYGYTF
CDR3 length: 16; V gene: TRBV4-1; D gene: NA; clone size: NA; J gene: TRBJ2-7; CDR3 DNA: TGCGCCAGCAGCCAAGGGCTCCTAGCGAGCTCCTACGAGCAGTACTTC; CDR3 protein: CASSQGLLASSYEQYF
CDR3 length: 14; V gene: TRBV7-2; D gene: NA; clone size: many; J gene: TRBJ2-2; CDR3 DNA: TGTGCCAGCAGCCGAGCAGAAAACACCGGGGAGCTGTTTTTT; CDR3 protein: CASSRAENTGELFF
CDR3 length: 13; V gene: TRBV27; D gene: NA; clone size: many; J gene: TRBJ1-6; CDR3 DNA: TGTGCCAGCAGTAGCGGGGCCGGGGTGCCCCTCCACTTT; CDR3 protein: CASSSGAGVPLHF
CDR3 length: 15; V gene: TRBV24-1; D gene: TRBD1; clone size: many; J gene: TRBJ1-4; CDR3 DNA: TGTGCCACCAGTGGCCCGGGACAGGGGGCGGAAAAACTGTTTTTT; CDR3 protein: CATSGPGQGAEKLFF
CDR3 length: 16; V gene: TRBV2; D gene: TRBD2; clone size: many; J gene: TRBJ2-3; CDR3 DNA: TGTGCCAGCAGTGAAGCTGTCGGGAGGCGGGCAGATACGCAGTATTTT; CDR3 protein: CASSEAVGRRADTQYF
CDR3 length: 14; V gene: TRBV7-9; D gene: NA; clone size: NA; J gene: TRBJ2-4; CDR3 DNA: TGTGCCAGCAGCCCCCCCCACGAGGGGCACATTCAGTACTTC; CDR3 protein: CASSPPHEGHIQYF
CDR3 length: 15; V gene: TRBV11-2; D gene: TRBD1; clone size: many; J gene: TRBJ2-3; CDR3 DNA: TGTGCCAGCAGCTCGGGACAGGGGGCGACAGATACGCAGTATTTT; CDR3 protein: CASSSGQGATDTQYF
CDR3 length: 13; V gene: TRBV25-1; D gene: NA; clone size: NA; J gene: TRBJ2-7; CDR3 DNA: TGTGCCAGCAGTGAACTGGGGTCCTACGAGCAGTACTTC; CDR3 protein: CASSELGSYEQYF
CDR3 length: 14; V gene: TRBV2; D gene: NA; clone size: many; J gene: TRBJ1-4; CDR3 DNA: TGTGCCAGCAGTGTGGGACGACGAAATGAAAAACTGTTTTTT; CDR3 protein: CASSVGRRNEKLFF
CDR3 length: 16; V gene: TRBV5-1; D gene: TRBD2; clone size: many; J gene: TRBJ2-1; CDR3 DNA: TGCGCCAGCAGCCCAGTGCTTGGGACGGGAGGCAATGAGCAGTTCTTC; CDR3 protein: CASSPVLGTGGNEQFF
CDR3 length: 12; V gene: TRBV29-1; D gene: NA; clone size: many; J gene: TRBJ2-3; CDR3 DNA: TGCAGCGTTCTTACGGACGGAGATACGCAGTATTTT; CDR3 protein: CSVLTDGDTQYF
CDR3 length: 12; V gene: TRBV29-1; D gene: TRBD1; clone size: many; J gene: TRBJ1-2; CDR3 DNA: TGCAGCGTCGGGACAGGGAACTATGGCTACACCTTC; CDR3 protein: CSVGTGNYGYTF
CDR3 length: 11; V gene: TRBV28; D gene: NA; clone size: many; J gene: TRBJ2-3; CDR3 DNA: TGTGCCAGCAGTCACACAGATACGCAGTATTTT; CDR3 protein: CASSHTDTQYF
CDR3 length: 12; V gene: TRBV5-5; D gene: NA; clone size: few; J gene: TRBJ1-1; CDR3 DNA: TGTGCCAGCAGCTTGGTACAGTTTGAAGCTTTCTTT; CDR3 protein: CASSLVQFEAFF
CDR3 length: 14; V gene: TRBV6-6; D gene: NA; clone size: few; J gene: TRBJ1-2; CDR3 DNA: TGTGCCAGCAGTTACTCGGACCAGTACTATGGCTACACCTTC; CDR3 protein: CASSYSDQYYGYTF
CDR3 length: 15; V gene: TRBV5-1; D gene: TRBD2; clone size: many; J gene: TRBJ2-3; CDR3 DNA: TGCGCCAGCAGCTACGGACTAGCGAATAAAGATACGCAGTATTTT; CDR3 protein: CASSYGLANKDTQYF
CDR3 length: 15; V gene: TRBV20-1; D gene: TRBD2; clone size: many; J gene: TRBJ2-1; CDR3 DNA: TGCAGTGCTAGTCTGCGACTAGCGGGAGCCAATGAGCAGTTCTTC; CDR3 protein: CSASLRLAGANEQFF
CDR3 length: 18; V gene: TRBV4-1; D gene: TRBD1; clone size: many; J gene: TRBJ2-3; CDR3 DNA: TGCGCCAGCAGCCCCTACCCTCCGGGACAGGGCCTCACAGATACGCAGTATTTT; CDR3 protein: CASSPYPPGQGLTDTQYF
CDR3 length: 11; V gene: TRBV11-2; D gene: NA; clone size: many; J gene: TRBJ2-7; CDR3 DNA: TGTGCCAGCAGCCTAAACTACGAGCAGTACTTC; CDR3 protein: CASSLNYEQYF
CDR3 length: 13; V gene: TRBV29-1; D gene: NA; clone size: many; J gene: TRBJ2-7; CDR3 DNA: TGCGCGGCCGGGACCGGACAACTTACGGAGCAGTACTTC; CDR3 protein: CAAGTGQLTEQYF